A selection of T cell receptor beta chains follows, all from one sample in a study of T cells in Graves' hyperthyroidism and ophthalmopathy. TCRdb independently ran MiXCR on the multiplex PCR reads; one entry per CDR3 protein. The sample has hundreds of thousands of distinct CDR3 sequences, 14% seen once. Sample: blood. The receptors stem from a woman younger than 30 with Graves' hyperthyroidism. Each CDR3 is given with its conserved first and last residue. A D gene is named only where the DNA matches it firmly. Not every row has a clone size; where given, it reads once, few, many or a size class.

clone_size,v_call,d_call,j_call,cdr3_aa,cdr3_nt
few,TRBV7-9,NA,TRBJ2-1,CASSLVGGGTSVNEQFF,TGTGCCAGCAGCTTAGTAGGGGGAGGTACTAGCGTAAATGAGCAGTTCTTC
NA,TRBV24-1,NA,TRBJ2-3,CATKEGATDTQYF,TGTGCCACCAAGGAGGGGGCAACAGATACGCAGTATTTT
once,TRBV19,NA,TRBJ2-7,CASMGRKSYEQYF,TGTGCCAGTATGGGACGTAAATCCTACGAGCAGTACTTC
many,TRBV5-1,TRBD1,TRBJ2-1,CASSLQGKGQFF,TGCGCCAGCAGCTTACAGGGGAAGGGGCAGTTCTTC
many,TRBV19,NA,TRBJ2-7,CASSTGTSYEQYF,TGTGCCAGTAGTACGGGGACTTCCTACGAGCAGTACTTC
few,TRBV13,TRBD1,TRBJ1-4,CASSRDRGRFEKLFF,TGTGCCAGCAGCAGAGACAGGGGGCGATTTGAAAAACTGTTTTTT
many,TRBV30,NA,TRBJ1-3,CAWSVPLQGNTIYF,TGTGCCTGGAGTGTACCCCTACAGGGAAACACCATATATTTT
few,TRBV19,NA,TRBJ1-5,CASSIDLGTRDQPQHF,TGTGCCAGTAGTATAGATCTTGGGACAAGAGATCAGCCCCAGCATTTT
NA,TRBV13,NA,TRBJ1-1,CASSLLRGWQGQAFF,TGTGCCAGCAGCTTACTTCGAGGGTGGCAGGGGCAGGCTTTCTTT
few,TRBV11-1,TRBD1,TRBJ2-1,CASSLTGGAGDEQFF,TGTGCCAGCAGCTTGACAGGGGGCGCCGGCGATGAGCAGTTCTTC
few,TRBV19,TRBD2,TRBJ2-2,CASTSGRGNTGELFF,TGTGCCAGCACTAGCGGGAGGGGGAACACCGGGGAGCTGTTTTTT
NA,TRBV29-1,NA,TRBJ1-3,CSVQATSGNTIYF,TGCAGCGTTCAGGCCACCTCTGGAAACACCATATATTTT
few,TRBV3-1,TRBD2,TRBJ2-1,CAGSQGWGSGAEQFF,TGTGCCGGCAGCCAAGGTTGGGGTAGCGGGGCGGAGCAGTTCTTC
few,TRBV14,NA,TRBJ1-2,CASSLLGGFGYTF,TGTGCCAGCAGCCTCCTAGGAGGGTTTGGCTACACCTTC
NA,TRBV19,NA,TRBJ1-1,CASSIFFRWTRAREGMNTEAFF,TGTGCCAGTAGTATCTTCTTTCGTTGGACAAGGGCTCGGGAGGGCATGAACACTGAAGCTTTCTTT
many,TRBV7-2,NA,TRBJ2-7,CASSYLPGQTYEQYF,TGTGCCAGCAGCTACCTTCCTGGACAGACCTACGAGCAGTACTTC
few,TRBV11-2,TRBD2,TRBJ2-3,CASSEWGGRASNTQYF,TGTGCCAGCAGTGAATGGGGCGGGAGGGCATCAAATACGCAGTATTTT
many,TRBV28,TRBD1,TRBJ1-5,CASRKGQGGQPQHF,TGTGCCAGCAGAAAGGGACAGGGTGGTCAGCCCCAGCATTTT
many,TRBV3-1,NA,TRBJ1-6,CASSSGESPLHF,TGTGCCAGCAGCTCAGGGGAGAGCCCCCTCCACTTT
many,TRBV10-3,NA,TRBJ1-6,CAISESREASPLHF,TGTGCCATCAGTGAGTCGAGGGAGGCTTCACCCCTCCACTTT
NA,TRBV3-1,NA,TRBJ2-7,CASSQGRQVEQYF,TGTGCCAGCAGCCAAGGGCGACAGGTGGAGCAGTACTTC
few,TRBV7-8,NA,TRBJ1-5,CASGPTGNGQPQHF,TGTGCCAGCGGGCCTACAGGGAATGGGCAGCCCCAGCATTTT
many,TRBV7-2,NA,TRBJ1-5,CASSLPGLPNQPQHF,TGTGCCAGCAGCTTGCCGGGACTGCCCAATCAGCCCCAGCATTTT
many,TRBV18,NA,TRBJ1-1,CASSRADGGTEAFF,TGTGCCAGCTCGAGGGCCGACGGGGGCACTGAAGCTTTCTTT
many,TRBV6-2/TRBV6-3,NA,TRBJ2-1,CASKTGSSYNEQFF,TGTGCCAGCAAGACCGGATCATCCTACAATGAGCAGTTCTTC
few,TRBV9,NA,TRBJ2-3,CASSVVPNGVLSPSTDTQYF,TGTGCCAGCAGCGTCGTCCCCAATGGAGTTCTAAGTCCTAGCACAGATACGCAGTATTTT
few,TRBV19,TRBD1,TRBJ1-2,CASSWDRGAYGYTF,TGTGCCAGTAGTTGGGACAGGGGGGCCTATGGCTACACCTTC
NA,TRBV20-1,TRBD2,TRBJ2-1,CSARTGRAYNEQFF,TGCAGTGCGAGGACCGGGAGGGCCTACAATGAGCAGTTCTTC
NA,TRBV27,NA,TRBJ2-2,CASSLMQGTGELFF,TGTGCCAGCAGTTTAATGCAGGGAACCGGGGAGCTGTTTTTT
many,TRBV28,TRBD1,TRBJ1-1,CASSLSTDRFLNTEAFF,TGTGCCAGCAGTTTGTCTACGGACAGGTTCTTGAACACTGAAGCTTTCTTT
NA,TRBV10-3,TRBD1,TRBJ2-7,CAISRGTETYEQYF,TGTGCCATCAGTAGGGGGACAGAGACTTACGAGCAGTACTTC
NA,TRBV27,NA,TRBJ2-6,CASPEANVLTF,TGTGCCAGTCCAGAGGCCAACGTCCTGACTTTC
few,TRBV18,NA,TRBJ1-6,CASSPFLETSGANSPLHF,TGTGCCAGCTCACCGTTTCTCGAGACCTCGGGAGCGAATTCACCCCTCCACTTT
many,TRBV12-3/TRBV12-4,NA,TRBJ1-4,CASSFRTGMRVPEEKLFF,TGTGCCAGCAGTTTTAGAACCGGGATGCGGGTACCTGAAGAAAAACTGTTTTTT
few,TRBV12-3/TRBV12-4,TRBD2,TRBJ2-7,CASSLWWEGRGEQYF,TGTGCCAGCAGTTTATGGTGGGAGGGCCGAGGCGAGCAGTACTTC
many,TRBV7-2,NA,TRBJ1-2,CASSSGTVYGYTF,TGTGCCAGCAGCTCAGGGACGGTTTATGGCTACACCTTC
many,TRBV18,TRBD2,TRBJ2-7,CASSDTSGTYEQYF,TGTGCCAGCTCAGATACTAGCGGAACCTACGAGCAGTACTTC
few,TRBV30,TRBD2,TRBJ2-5,CAWSDYRGLAGGETQYF,TGTGCCTGGAGTGATTATCGTGGGTTAGCGGGAGGAGAGACCCAGTACTTC
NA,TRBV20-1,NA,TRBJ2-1,CSARDLAAPGNSYNEQFF,TGCAGTGCTAGAGATCTAGCCGCTCCGGGAAATAGCTACAATGAGCAGTTCTTC
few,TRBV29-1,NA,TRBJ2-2,CSVEVPFRNTGELFF,TGCAGCGTTGAAGTTCCTTTTCGAAACACCGGGGAGCTGTTTTTT
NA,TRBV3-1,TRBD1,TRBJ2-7,CASSQRDRGPYEQYF,TGTGCCAGCAGCCAAAGGGACAGGGGCCCCTACGAGCAGTACTTC
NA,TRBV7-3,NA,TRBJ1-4,CASSSSPNEKLFF,TGTGCCAGCAGCTCCTCCCCTAATGAAAAACTGTTTTTT
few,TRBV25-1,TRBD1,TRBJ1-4,CASSERTGNEKLFF,TGTGCCAGCAGTGAAAGGACAGGGAATGAAAAACTGTTTTTT
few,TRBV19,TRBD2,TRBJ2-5,CASSIRGRERETQYF,TGTGCCAGTAGTATACGCGGGCGGGAGAGGGAGACCCAGTACTTC
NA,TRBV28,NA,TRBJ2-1,CASSSLMGGYGEQFF,TGTGCCAGCAGTTCCCTGATGGGGGGATACGGTGAGCAGTTCTTC
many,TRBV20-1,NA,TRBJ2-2,CSAIKRGAGELFF,TGCAGTGCCATTAAACGGGGAGCCGGGGAGCTGTTTTTT
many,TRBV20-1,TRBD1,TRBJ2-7,CSAPGHRGAYEQYF,TGCAGTGCTCCAGGCCACAGGGGGGCCTACGAGCAGTACTTC
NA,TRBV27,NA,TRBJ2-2,CASSFNGNTGELFF,TGTGCCAGCAGTTTTAACGGGAACACCGGGGAGCTGTTTTTT
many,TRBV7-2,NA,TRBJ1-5,CASSLVGGPSSNQPQHF,TGTGCCAGCAGCTTAGTAGGTGGGCCAAGCAGCAATCAGCCCCAGCATTTT
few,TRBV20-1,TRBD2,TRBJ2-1,CSARSFLAGVGDEQFF,TGCAGTGCTAGATCCTTTCTAGCGGGAGTGGGGGATGAGCAGTTCTTC
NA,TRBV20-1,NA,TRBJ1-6,CSAMGSSSYNSPLHF,TGCAGTGCCATGGGGTCGAGCTCCTATAATTCACCCCTCCACTTT
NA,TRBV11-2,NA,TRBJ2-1,CASSWSRGDEQFF,TGTGCCAGCAGCTGGTCCAGGGGTGATGAGCAGTTCTTC
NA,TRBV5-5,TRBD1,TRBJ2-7,CASSQGQGASEQYF,TGTGCCAGCAGCCAGGGACAGGGGGCATCCGAGCAGTACTTC
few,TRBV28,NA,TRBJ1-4,CASSLTGQHVNEKLFF,TGTGCCAGCAGTTTAACAGGGCAGCACGTAAACGAAAAACTGTTTTTT
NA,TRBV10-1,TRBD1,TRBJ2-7,CASSGGTGQEGEQYF,TGCGCCAGCAGCGGGGGGACAGGGCAAGAAGGCGAGCAGTACTTC
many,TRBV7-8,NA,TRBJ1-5,CASSLVRVPNQPQHF,TGTGCCAGCAGCTTAGTCCGGGTACCAAATCAGCCCCAGCATTTT
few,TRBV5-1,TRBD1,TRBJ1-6,CASSADRGPSSPLHF,TGCGCCAGCAGCGCAGACAGGGGACCGAGTTCACCCCTCCACTTT